The source of this T cell receptor beta chain is a study of cytomegalovirus exposure and HLA in healthy donors. The wider study: Around 86 million unique TCRs, all from HLA-typed donors, were included in an early release of the data.

The study, taken as a whole, reports: From TCR beta sequences, most subjects' HLA-A and HLA-B alleles were reportedly predicted accurately.

PCR involved 60 Vbeta and 13 Jbeta primers. TCRdb keeps only in-frame clones here, not all; method: immunoSEQ multiplex PCR. Of 150,000 or so clones listed, 65% to 80% were seen once; the top ten hold 2.5% to 3%. This clone was seen a handful of times. Its antigen is still unknown. The sequenced sample was PBMCs. This clonotype originated in a man between 18 and 29 years old in good health and CMV-seronegative.

The CDR3 DNA reads as TGTGCCAGCAGCTTAGTGGGCAGGGGGCATCAGCCCCAGCATTTT. Protein product: CASSLVGRGHQPQHF. The V call is TRBV7-8, the J call TRBJ1-5, with 8 nucleotides matching TRBD1. This CDR3 region has 15 residues. Germline values: CDR1 SGHVS, CDR2 FQNEAQ. The ends lost 1 base at V and 5 bases at J; junction bases unmatched: 4.